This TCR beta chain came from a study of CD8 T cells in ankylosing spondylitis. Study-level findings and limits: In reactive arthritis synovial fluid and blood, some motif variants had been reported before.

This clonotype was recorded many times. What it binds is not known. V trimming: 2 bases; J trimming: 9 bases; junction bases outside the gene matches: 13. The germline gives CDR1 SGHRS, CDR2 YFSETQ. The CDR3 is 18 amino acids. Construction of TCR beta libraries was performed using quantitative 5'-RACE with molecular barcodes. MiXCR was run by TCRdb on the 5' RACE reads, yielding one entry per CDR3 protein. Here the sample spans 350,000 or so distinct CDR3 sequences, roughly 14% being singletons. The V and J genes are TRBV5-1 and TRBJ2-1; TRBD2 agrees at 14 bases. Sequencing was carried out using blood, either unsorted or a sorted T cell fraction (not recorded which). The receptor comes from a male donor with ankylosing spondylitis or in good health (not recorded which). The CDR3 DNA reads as TGCGCCAGCAGCTTCTTGGCTCCAGGGACTAGCGGGAGTTCTGAGCAGTTCTTC. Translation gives CASSFLAPGTSGSSEQFF.